Listed here are 19 T cell receptor beta chains from one sample, sequenced in a study of identical twins' blood T cells. One entry per CDR3 protein, called by TCRdb with MiXCR from the 5' RACE reads. The table shows 300,000 to 450,000 distinct CDR3 sequences, with about 28% occurring only once. Sample: PBMCs. The receptors were gathered from a woman aged 18 to 50 in good health.

Notes on this clonotype: Lacking the conserved final phenylalanine or tryptophan, this CDR3 likely reflects a read error. The rearrangement uses TRBV2 and TRBJ1-2; TRBD1 is a possible D gene (5 bases). The CDR3 loop spans 13 amino acids. V dropped 11 bases and J dropped 1 base, with 14 bases sitting between them. Germline CDR1 and CDR2: SNHLY and FYNNEI. CDR3 in DNA: TGTGCCTGTCGCAGGGACTATAACTATGGCTACACCCTC. Amino acids: CACRRDYNYGYTL.

The chain employs TRBV11-2 and TRBJ2-7; possibly TRBD2 for D (6 bases). Germline V gene data show CDR1 as SGHAT and CDR2 as FQNNGV. The germline V and J ends were trimmed by 8 bases and 5 bases, with 13 bases remaining between them. The CDR3 has 12 amino acids. The CDR3 nucleotides read TGTGCCAGCGGGAGGTCCTTCGACGAGCAGTACTTC. Its translation is CASGRSFDEQYF. The whole variable domain, remainder taken from reference TRBV11-2 and TRBJ2-7, is EAGVAQSPRYKIIEKRQSVAFWCNPISGHATLYWYQQILGQGPKLLIQFQNNGVVDDSQLPKDRFSAERLKGVDSTLKIQPAKLEDSAVYLCASGRSFDEQYFGPGTRLTVT.

The chain links TRBV20-1 to TRBJ1-4; D perhaps matches TRBD1 (5 bases). Germline V gene data show CDR1 as DFQATT and CDR2 as SNEGSKA (reference sequence). CDR3 length equals 13 residues. The germline V and J ends were trimmed by 8 bases and 7 bases, with 17 bases remaining between them. DNA of the CDR3: TGCAGTACCCAACAGGTTCCGGGTGAAAAACTGTTTTTT. This codes for CSTQQVPGEKLFF.

The V gene is TRBV10-3, the J gene TRBJ1-1; a possible D gene is TRBD1 (5 bases). Germline V gives CDR1 ENHRY, CDR2 SYGVKD. Trimming shortened V by 4 bases and J by 5 bases, and 14 bases separated the two germline ends. The CDR3 length is 14 residues. The CDR3 region is CAISAEPGGTEAFF. The CDR3 nucleotides are TGTGCCATCAGTGCGGAACCTGGGGGTACTGAAGCTTTCTTT.

V usage is TRBV23-1 and J usage is TRBJ1-5, with D maybe TRBD1 (6 bases). TRBV23-1 is noted as an ORF with a role that remains uncertain. V was pared by 2 bases and J by 0 bases, with 11 bases between. This CDR3 has 16 residues. CDR3 sequence: CASSQRTEDSNQPQHF. CDR3 nucleotide sequence: TGCGCCAGCAGTCAAAGGACAGAAGATAGCAATCAGCCCCAGCATTTT.

This clonotype was detected a few times. The V call is TRBV29-1, the J call TRBJ2-1; D unclear. The ends were cut back, 4 bases at V and 0 bases at J, with 10 bases in the middle. The CDR3 contains 14 residues. Germline-derived CDR1 and CDR2 are SQVTM and ANQGSEA. The CDR3 nucleotides are TGCAGCGTTGGGGTCCCCAGCTCCTACAATGAGCAGTTCTTC. This codes for CSVGVPSSYNEQFF.

The V gene is TRBV10-3, the J gene TRBJ1-6; D is unclear. Germline CDR1 is ENHRY and CDR2 is SYGVKD. The CDR3 consists of 15 residues. The V and J ends lost 7 bases and 7 bases respectively, with 17 bases between them. CDR3 region: CAIINLEGRNSPLHF. CDR3 coding DNA: TGTGCCATCATAAACCTAGAGGGTAGGAATTCACCCCTCCACTTT.

V is TRBV5-1 and J is TRBJ1-2, with no clear D. Trimming cost V 2 bases and J 10 bases, with 21 bases left between them. This CDR3 comprises 15 residues. From germline, CDR1 is SGHRS and CDR2 YFSETQ. The CDR3 nucleotides read TGCGCCAGCAGCTTCTCCCGAGGGCAGAAGGCCACCTACACCTTC. Protein sequence: CASSFSRGQKATYTF.

The rearrangement links TRBV6-6 to TRBJ1-1; D call uncertain. The germline V gene has CDR1 MNHNY and CDR2 SVGAGI (reference sequence). CDR3 size: 13 residues. The germline V and J ends were trimmed by 7 bases and 1 base, with 10 bases remaining between them. In nucleotides, the CDR3 is TGTGCCAGCATACCGACAAGGAACACTGAAGCTTTCTTT. It encodes CASIPTRNTEAFF.

The chain recombines TRBV7-8 with TRBJ2-2; D is undetermined. Trimming removed 4 bases at V and 7 bases at J, with 7 bases between. This CDR3 contains 12 residues. The V gene's germline CDR1 is SGHVS and CDR2 FQNEAQ. CDR3 sequence reads: CASSSVGGELFF. The CDR3 DNA sequence: TGTGCCAGCAGCTCAGTCGGCGGGGAGCTGTTTTTT.

Only a few counts were recorded for this clonotype. The genes are TRBV7-2 and TRBJ1-2; TRBD1 matches at 8 bases. This CDR3 contains 15 residues. Trimming at V came to 5 bases and at J to 7 bases, leaving 12 bases not matched to a gene. Germline CDR1 is SGHTA and CDR2 is FQGNSA. The chain's CDR3 is CASSAPDRGSFGYTF. The CDR3 DNA reads TGTGCCAGCAGCGCACCAGACAGGGGAAGCTTTGGCTACACCTTC.

This clonotype was seen more than once but under ten times. The chain has TRBV5-5 and TRBJ2-1; 8 positions match TRBD1. Germline loops: CDR1 SGHKS, CDR2 YYEKEE (reference sequence). The CDR3 is made up of 15 amino acids. V lost 2 bases to trimming and J lost 8 bases; unmatched junction nucleotides: 9. CDR3 sequence reads: CASSFQGARRDEQFF. DNA for the CDR3: TGTGCCAGCAGCTTTCAGGGGGCCCGAAGGGATGAGCAGTTCTTC.

The chain employs TRBV5-6 and TRBJ2-7; D is perhaps TRBD2 (6 bases). V lost 2 bases and J lost 1, with 13 bases in between. Germline CDR1 reads SGHDT; CDR2 reads YYEEEE. The CDR3 length is 15 residues. The CDR3, as DNA: TGTGCCAGCAGCTTCTTCTTAGCGGCATCCTACGAGCAGTACTTC. Translation gives CASSFFLAASYEQYF.

This chain uses TRBV7-9 with TRBJ1-1, with D tentatively TRBD1 (5 bases). The CDR3 is 12 amino acids. Trimming stripped 9 bases from V and 7 bases from J, with 15 bases between. Germline V lookup: CDR1 SEHNR, CDR2 FQNEAQ (reference sequence). CDR3 in amino acids: CASSRDFLEAFF. CDR3 in DNA: TGTGCCAGTAGCCGGGACTTCCTTGAAGCTTTCTTT.

The table lists this clonotype with a count of one. V is TRBV11-2 and J is TRBJ2-7; TRBD1 or TRBD2 may be the D gene (5 bases each). Germline V lookup: CDR1 SGHAT, CDR2 FQNNGV. Trimming cost V 5 bases and J 7 bases, with 15 bases left between them. The CDR3 is 13 amino acids. The DNA of the CDR3 is TGTGCCAGCAGCACGGGACCTGTTCTAGAGCAGTACTTC. It is translated as CASSTGPVLEQYF.

This chain connects TRBV20-1 to TRBJ2-7; 8 bases match TRBD1. The CDR3 sequence is 13 residues long. The trim removed 4 bases at V and 3 bases at J, leaving 5 bases unmatched. CDR1 DFQATT and CDR2 SNEGSKA come from the germline V gene (reference sequence). The CDR3 coding sequence is TGCAGTGCTACTTCAGACAGGGGCTACGAGCAGTACTTC. Translation: CSATSDRGYEQYF.

This clonotype occurred many times. The chain carries TRBV10-3 and TRBJ2-7; D is perhaps TRBD1 (6 bases). This CDR3 region has 13 residues. Trimming took off 10 bases at V and 2 bases at J, with 15 bases between the two ends. CDR1 is ENHRY, CDR2 SYGVKD, per germline. The DNA for the CDR3 is TGTGCCACCCTAGAACAGGGTACCTACGAGCAGTACTTC. This gives the protein CATLEQGTYEQYF.

This clonotype was observed many times. The chain uses TRBV20-1 and TRBJ1-4; 7 positions match TRBD1. J was trimmed by 7 bases and V by 3 bases; bases with no gene match: 5. The CDR3 runs to 13 residues. Germline lookup yields CDR1 DFQATT and CDR2 SNEGSKA (reference sequence). The DNA of the CDR3 is TGCAGTGCTAGTAGCAGGGGGGCTGAAAAACTGTTTTTT. It translates to CSASSRGAEKLFF.

Concerning this clonotype: The junction does not match germline at one end; this may be a read error. The genes are TRBV7-2 and TRBJ2-7; TRBD2 is a possible D gene (5 bases). The CDR3 is 15 residues long. Germline V lookup: CDR1 SGHTA, CDR2 FQGNSA. The DNA of the CDR3 is TGTGCCAGCAGCTTAGAGTCTAGCAAAGGCTACGTGCAGTACTTC. Its translation is CASSLESSKGYVQYF. Full variable domain (rest looked up from reference TRBV7-2 and TRBJ2-7): GAGVSQSPSNKVTEKGKDVELRCDPISGHTALYWYRQSLGQGLEFLIYFQGNSAPDKSGLPSDRFSAERTGGSVSTLTIQRTQQEDSAVYLCASSLESSKGYVQYFGPGTRLTVT.